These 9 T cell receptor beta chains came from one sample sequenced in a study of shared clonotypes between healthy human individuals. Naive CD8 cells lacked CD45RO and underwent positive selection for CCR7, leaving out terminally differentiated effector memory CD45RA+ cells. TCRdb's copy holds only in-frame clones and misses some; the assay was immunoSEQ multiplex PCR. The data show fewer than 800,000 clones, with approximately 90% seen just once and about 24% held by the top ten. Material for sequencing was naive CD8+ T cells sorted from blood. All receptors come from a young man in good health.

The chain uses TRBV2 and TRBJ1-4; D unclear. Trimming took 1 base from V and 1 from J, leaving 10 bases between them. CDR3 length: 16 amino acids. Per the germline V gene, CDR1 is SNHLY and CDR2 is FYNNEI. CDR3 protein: CASSEVAVGTNEKLFF. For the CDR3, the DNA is TGTGCCAGCAGTGAAGTGGCCGTTGGAACTAATGAAAAACTGTTTTTT.

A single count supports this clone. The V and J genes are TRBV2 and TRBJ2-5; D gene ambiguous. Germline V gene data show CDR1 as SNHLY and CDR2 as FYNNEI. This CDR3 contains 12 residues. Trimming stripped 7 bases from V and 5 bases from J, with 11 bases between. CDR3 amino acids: CASNQRGETQYF. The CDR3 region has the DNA TGTGCCAGCAACCAGCGTGGGGAGACCCAGTACTTC.

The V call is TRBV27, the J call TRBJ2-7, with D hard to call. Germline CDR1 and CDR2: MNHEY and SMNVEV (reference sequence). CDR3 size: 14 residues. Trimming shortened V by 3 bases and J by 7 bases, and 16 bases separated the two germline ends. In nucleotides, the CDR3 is TGTGCCAGCAGTTTCGGTCCCACTACGAAAGAGCAGTACTTC. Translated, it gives CASSFGPTTKEQYF.

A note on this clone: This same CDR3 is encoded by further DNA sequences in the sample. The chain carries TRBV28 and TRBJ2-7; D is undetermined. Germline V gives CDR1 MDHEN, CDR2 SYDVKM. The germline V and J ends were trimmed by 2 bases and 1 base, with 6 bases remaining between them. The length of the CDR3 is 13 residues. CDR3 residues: CASSLPGSYEQYF. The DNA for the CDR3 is TGTGCCAGCAGTTTACCGGGTTCCTACGAGCAGTACTTC.

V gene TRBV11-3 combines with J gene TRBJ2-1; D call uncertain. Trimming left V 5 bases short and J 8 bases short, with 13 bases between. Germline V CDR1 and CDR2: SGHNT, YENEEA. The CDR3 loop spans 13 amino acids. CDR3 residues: CASSPYSTHEQFF. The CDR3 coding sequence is TGTGCCAGCAGCCCTTACTCCACCCATGAGCAGTTCTTC.

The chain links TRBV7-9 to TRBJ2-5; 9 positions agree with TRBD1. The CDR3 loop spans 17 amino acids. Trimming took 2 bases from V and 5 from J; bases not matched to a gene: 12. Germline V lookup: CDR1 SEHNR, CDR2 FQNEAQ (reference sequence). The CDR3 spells CASSLNKDRGPRETQYF. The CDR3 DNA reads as TGTGCCAGCAGCTTAAATAAGGACAGGGGCCCGCGGGAGACCCAGTACTTC.

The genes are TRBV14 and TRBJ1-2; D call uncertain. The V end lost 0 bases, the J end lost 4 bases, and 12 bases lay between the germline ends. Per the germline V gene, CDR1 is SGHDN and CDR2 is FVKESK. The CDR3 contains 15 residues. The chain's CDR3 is CASSQEPAVAYGYTF. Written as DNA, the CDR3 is TGTGCCAGCAGCCAAGAACCGGCAGTGGCCTATGGCTACACCTTC.

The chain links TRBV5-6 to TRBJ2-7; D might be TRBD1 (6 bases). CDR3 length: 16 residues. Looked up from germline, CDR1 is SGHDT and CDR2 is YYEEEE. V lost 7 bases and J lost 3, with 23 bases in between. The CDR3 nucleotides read TGTGCCAGCCATAGGTTAAGCGGACAGTCTAACTACGAGCAGTACTTC. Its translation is CASHRLSGQSNYEQYF.

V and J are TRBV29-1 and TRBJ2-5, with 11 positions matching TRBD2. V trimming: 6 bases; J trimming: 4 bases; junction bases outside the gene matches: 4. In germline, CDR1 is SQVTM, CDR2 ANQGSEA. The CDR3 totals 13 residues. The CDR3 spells CSVLAGGPETQYF. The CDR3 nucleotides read TGCAGCGTATTAGCGGGAGGGCCAGAGACCCAGTACTTC.